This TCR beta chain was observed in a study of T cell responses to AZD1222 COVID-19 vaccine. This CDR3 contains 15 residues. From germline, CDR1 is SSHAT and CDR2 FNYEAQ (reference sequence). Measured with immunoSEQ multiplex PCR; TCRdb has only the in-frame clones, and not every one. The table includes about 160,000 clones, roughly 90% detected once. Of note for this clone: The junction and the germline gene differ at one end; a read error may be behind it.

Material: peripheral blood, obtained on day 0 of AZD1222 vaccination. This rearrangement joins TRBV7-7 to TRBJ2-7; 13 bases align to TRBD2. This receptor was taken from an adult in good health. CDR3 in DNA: TGTGCTAGCAGCCCCGGGACTAGCGGGGTCCACGAGCAGTACTTC. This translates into CASSPGTSGVHEQYF. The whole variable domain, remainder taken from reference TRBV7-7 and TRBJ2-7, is GAGVSQSPRYKVTKRGQDVTLRCDPISSHATLYWYQQALGQGPEFLTYFNYEAQPDKSGLPSDRFSAERPEGSISTLTIQRTEQRDSAMYRCASSPGTSGVHEQYFGPGTRLTVT.